This TCR beta chain was captured in a study of CD8 T cells in ankylosing spondylitis. Study-level results: There were earlier reports of some motif variants in reactive arthritis synovial fluid and blood. The authors found the disease-linked clones to be CD8+ and relatively rare in peripheral blood. Eight highly homologous variants formed a TCR beta motif that appeared characteristic of ankylosing spondylitis blood.

The TCR beta libraries were generated through quantitative 5'-RACE incorporating molecular barcodes. A single record per CDR3 protein comes from TCRdb applying MiXCR to the 5' RACE reads. The sample consists of about 320,000 distinct CDR3 sequences, around 10% of them appearing once. This clonotype was picked up many times. Its antigen is not known. The CDR3 covers 11 residues. Germline V lookup: CDR1 SGHDT, CDR2 YYEEEE. V was shortened by 3 bases and J by 4 bases, with 4 bases between the two germline ends. This TCR derives from a female donor with ankylosing spondylitis or in good health (not recorded which). What was sequenced was blood, either unsorted or a sorted T cell fraction (not recorded which). V usage is TRBV5-6 and J usage is TRBJ1-2; D not certain. The CDR3 loop is CASSSIYGYTF. For the CDR3, the DNA is TGTGCCAGCAGCTCCATCTATGGCTACACCTTC.